This entry lists 19 T cell receptor beta chains sequenced from one sample in a study of a mutant IDH1 vaccine in newly diagnosed glioma. Noted time point: week 23, last vaccination. Each vaccine dose was 300 ug of mutant IDH1 20-mer peptide, with topical imiquimod. The antigens these receptors bind are not known. TCRdb keeps only in-frame clones here, not all; method: immunoSEQ multiplex PCR. The data hold 70,000 to 90,000 clones, with roughly 85% observed a single time. Sequenced here: PBMCs, sampled from a glioma patient whose treatment included an IDH1 peptide vaccine. The receptors stem from a man aged 25 to 45 with glioma. Some clones in this sample may be carry-over from other donors' samples.

The V call is TRBV7-2, the J call TRBJ2-7, with D uncertain. Per germline, CDR1 SGHTA and CDR2 FQGNSA. Trimming cost V 0 bases and J 4 bases, with 7 bases left between them. This CDR3 has 13 amino acids. CDR3 sequence: CASSLALDYEQYF. DNA of the CDR3: TGTGCCAGCAGCTTAGCGCTAGATTACGAGCAGTACTTC.

A single count supports this clone. The gene calls are TRBV12-5 and TRBJ2-3; no clear D. Trimming cost V 4 bases and J 6 bases, with 11 bases left between them. The CDR3 is 13 residues long. The V gene's germline CDR1 is LGHNT and CDR2 FRNRAP. The CDR3 loop reads CASGSPVGDTQYF. The CDR3 DNA is TGTGCTAGTGGTTCCCCAGTAGGGGATACGCAGTATTTT.

The chain is built from TRBV27 and TRBJ1-1, with a weak D call TRBD1 (6 bases). The CDR3 has 14 amino acids. V shed 6 bases and J shed 1 base, with 12 bases lying between them. Germline values: CDR1 MNHEY, CDR2 SMNVEV (reference sequence). The CDR3 DNA is TGTGCCAGCAGCACCGGGACAAAGAACACTGAAGCTTTCTTT. This encodes CASSTGTKNTEAFF.

The chain carries TRBV4-2 and TRBJ1-1; D gene uncertain. CDR3 size: 14 residues. V was pared by 1 base and J by 4 bases, with 10 bases between. Germline V gives CDR1 LGHNA, CDR2 YNFKEQ. The CDR3 here is CASSQVSQSTEAFF. CDR3 DNA: TGTGCCAGCAGCCAAGTTTCCCAGAGCACTGAAGCTTTCTTT.

J is TRBJ2-3 and V is TRBV7-6, with D unclear. V shed 5 bases and J shed 1 base, with 10 bases lying between them. Germline assignment: CDR1 SGHVS and CDR2 FNYEAQ. The CDR3 is made up of 14 amino acids. CDR3 loop: CASSPGIRTDTQYF. The DNA of the CDR3 is TGTGCCAGCAGCCCTGGCATCCGCACAGATACGCAGTATTTT.

The chain is built from TRBV14 and TRBJ1-1; perhaps TRBD1 as D (6 bases). The CDR3 loop spans 14 amino acids. Germline V lookup: CDR1 SGHDN, CDR2 FVKESK. The V gene lost 5 bases and the J gene lost 6 bases, with 16 bases spanning the gap. The CDR3 loop reads CASSSNREGPEAFF. Here the CDR3 DNA reads TGTGCCAGCAGCTCCAACAGGGAAGGACCTGAAGCTTTCTTT. The full variable domain, with the rest looked up from reference TRBV14 and TRBJ1-1, is EAGVTQFPSHSVIEKGQTVTLRCDPISGHDNLYWYRRVMGKEIKFLLHFVKESKQDESGMPNNRFLAERTGGTYSTLKVQPAELEDSGVYFCASSSNREGPEAFFGQGTRLTVV.

The rearrangement joins TRBV9 to TRBJ2-7; no clear D. The CDR3 is 15 residues long. Trimming stripped 0 bases from V and 3 bases from J, with 13 bases between. CDR1 is SGDLS, CDR2 YYNGEE, per germline. The CDR3 sequence is CASSVEGSADYEQYF. CDR3 nucleotides: TGTGCCAGCAGCGTAGAAGGCAGTGCCGACTACGAGCAGTACTTC. The full variable domain, rest sourced from reference TRBV9 and TRBJ2-7, is DSGVTQTPKHLITATGQRVTLRCSPRSGDLSVYWYQQSLDQGLQFLIQYYNGEERAKGNILERFSAQQFPDLHSELNLSSLELGDSALYFCASSVEGSADYEQYFGPGTRLTVT.

The chain joins TRBV5-1 to TRBJ2-1; 9 bases match TRBD2. CDR1 and CDR2 (germline): SGHRS, YFSETQ. Unmatched junction bases numbered 6, after V lost 3 bases and J lost 2 bases. This CDR3 has 16 amino acids. The CDR3 nucleotides read TGCGCCAGCAGCTCCCACGGCGGGGGGGCCTACAATGAGCAGTTCTTC. Its translation is CASSSHGGGAYNEQFF.

Only one count was recorded for this clone. The rearrangement joins TRBV4-3 to TRBJ1-4, with a tentative D call TRBD1 (6 bases). V dropped 3 bases and J dropped 10 bases, with 15 bases sitting between them. Germline V gives CDR1 LGHNA, CDR2 YSLEER. This CDR3 has 14 residues. CDR3 sequence: CASSQEGGVRKLFF. For the CDR3, the DNA is TGCGCCAGCAGCCAGGAGGGGGGAGTCCGAAAACTGTTTTTT.

This clone was seen only once. The chain has TRBV29-1 and TRBJ2-3, with D maybe TRBD2 (6 bases). V lost 3 bases and J lost 5, with 9 bases in between. Germline assignment: CDR1 SQVTM and CDR2 ANQGSEA. This CDR3 comprises 12 residues. CDR3 DNA sequence: TGCAGCGTTGACTGGGGGGAAGATACGCAGTATTTT. It translates to CSVDWGEDTQYF.

V gene TRBV28 combines with J gene TRBJ2-3, with 10 bases lining up with TRBD1. V shed 4 bases and J 3 bases; nucleotides not matched to a gene: 4. The CDR3 runs to 15 residues. CDR1 and CDR2 (germline): MDHEN, SYDVKM. CDR3 nucleotides: TGTGCCAGCAGTTCCCTGGGACAGGGGACAGATACGCAGTATTTT. This encodes CASSSLGQGTDTQYF.

CDR3 nucleotide sequence: TGTGCCAGCAGCCGAGACCCGGCCGGAAACACCATATATTTT. Protein product: CASSRDPAGNTIYF. The V gene is TRBV11-2, the J gene TRBJ1-3; D is undetermined. The CDR3 spans 14 residues. V lost 5 bases and J lost 4, with 12 bases in between. The germline gives CDR1 SGHAT, CDR2 FQNNGV.

V gene TRBV9 combines with J gene TRBJ1-2; D call uncertain. Trimming shortened V by 0 bases and J by 3 bases, and 12 bases separated the two germline ends. In germline, CDR1 is SGDLS, CDR2 YYNGEE. CDR3 length: 15 residues. The CDR3 region is CASSVGAATDYGYTF. The DNA of the CDR3 is TGTGCCAGCAGCGTAGGTGCAGCGACGGACTATGGCTACACCTTC.

A single count supports this clone. The chain combines TRBV28 with TRBJ1-2; D is unresolved. Deletions cut 5 bases from V and 4 bases from J, with 14 bases between. The CDR3 runs 14 residues. Germline V lookup: CDR1 MDHEN, CDR2 SYDVKM. This CDR3 reads CASSRSLVSYGYTF. The DNA for the CDR3 is TGTGCCAGCAGTCGGTCCCTGGTCTCCTATGGCTACACCTTC.

The chain recombines TRBV29-1 with TRBJ2-7; 11 nucleotides line up with TRBD2. Germline V gene lookup returns CDR1 SQVTM and CDR2 ANQGSEA. The CDR3 is 13 amino acids. Germline trimming cut 7 bases from V and 5 bases from J; bases unmatched to any gene: 7. This chain's CDR3 is CSGLAGGKDEQYF. The CDR3 DNA reads TGCAGCGGGCTAGCGGGGGGCAAGGACGAGCAGTACTTC.

Here the CDR3 DNA reads TGTGCCAGCAGCTTAGCGGACAGGGGCCCAGACACAGATACGCAGTATTTT. It codes for CASSLADRGPDTDTQYF. The V call is TRBV7-9, the J call TRBJ2-3, with TRBD1 identical over 9 bases. J was trimmed by 2 bases and V by 0 bases; bases with no gene match: 6. The CDR3 length is 17 residues. Germline CDR1 and CDR2: SEHNR and FQNEAQ (reference sequence). Based on the CDR3 plus reference TRBV7-9 and TRBJ2-3, the full variable domain is DTGVSQNPRHKITKRGQNVTFRCDPISEHNRLYWYRQTLGQGPEFLTYFQNEAQLEKSRLLSDRFSAERPKGSFSTLEIQRTEQGDSAMYLCASSLADRGPDTDTQYFGPGTRLTVL.

CDR3 amino acids: CASSLFRRALHF. In nucleotides, the CDR3 is TGCGCCAGCAGTCTTTTCCGCCGGGCCCTCCACTTT. V gene TRBV10-2 combines with J gene TRBJ1-6, with unresolved D. Germline V gene sequence: CDR1 WSHSY, CDR2 SAAADI. With 5 bases removed from V and 14 bases from J, the gap between germline ends came to 13 bases. This CDR3 comprises 12 residues.

In this sample, this clone turned up once. The chain combines TRBV29-1 with TRBJ2-5, with TRBD1 matching 9 bases. The CDR3 contains 12 residues. Unmatched junction bases numbered 4, after V lost 6 bases and J lost 5 bases. The germline V gene encodes CDR1 SQVTM and CDR2 ANQGSEA. CDR3 DNA: TGCAGCGTCGTCGGGACAGGGGAGACCCAGTACTTC. Its protein is CSVVGTGETQYF.

Regarding this clone: The junction does not match germline at one end; this may be a read error. The genes are TRBV7-9 and TRBJ1-3, with D perhaps matching TRBD1 (6 bases). Germline CDR1 is SEHNR and CDR2 is FQNEAQ (reference sequence). The CDR3 totals 11 residues. CDR3 nucleotide sequence: TGTGCCAGCAGCCCCGGGGGGCGAAATGACTTT. Translation gives CASSPGGRNDF. The variable domain in full, with the rest retrieved from reference TRBV7-9 and TRBJ1-3, is DTGVSQNPRHKITKRGQNVTFRCDPISEHNRLYWYRQTLGQGPEFLTYFQNEAQLEKSRLLSDRFSAERPKGSFSTLEIQRTEQGDSAMYLCASSPGGRNDFGEGSWLTVV.